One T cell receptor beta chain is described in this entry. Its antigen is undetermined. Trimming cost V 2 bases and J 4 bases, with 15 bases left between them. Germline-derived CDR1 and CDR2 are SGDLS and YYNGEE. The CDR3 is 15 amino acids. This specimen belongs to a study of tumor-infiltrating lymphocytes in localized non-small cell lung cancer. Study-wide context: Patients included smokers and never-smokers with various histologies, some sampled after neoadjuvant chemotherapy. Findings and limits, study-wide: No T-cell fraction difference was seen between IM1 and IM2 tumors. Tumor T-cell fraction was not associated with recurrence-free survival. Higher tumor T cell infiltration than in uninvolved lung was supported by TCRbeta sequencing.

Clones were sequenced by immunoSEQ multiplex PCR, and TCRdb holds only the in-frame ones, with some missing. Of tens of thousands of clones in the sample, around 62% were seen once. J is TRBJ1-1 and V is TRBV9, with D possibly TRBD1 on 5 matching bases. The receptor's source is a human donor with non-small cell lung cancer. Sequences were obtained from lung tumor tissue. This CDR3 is CASSVSRQGGTEAFF. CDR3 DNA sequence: TGTGCCAGCAGCGTGTCACGGCAGGGTGGCACTGAAGCTTTCTTT.